These 8 T cell receptor beta chains were all obtained from the same sample, sequenced in a study of blood T cell repertoires in COVID-19. The repertoire was sequenced with immunoSEQ multiplex PCR; TCRdb's copy has only in-frame clones and lacks some. The sample carries tens of thousands of clones, around 86% recorded once. The source material was peripheral blood. These receptor sequences come from a woman older than 75 with COVID-19, enrolled during active disease.

This clone was found once. This chain links TRBV4-2 with TRBJ2-5; possibly TRBD1 for D (6 bases). The germline V gene encodes CDR1 LGHNA and CDR2 YNFKEQ. The CDR3 runs 14 residues. The V end lost 4 bases, the J end lost 2 bases, and 11 bases lay between the germline ends. This CDR3 is CASSLSQGQETQYF. DNA for the CDR3: TGTGCCAGCAGCCTTTCCCAGGGGCAAGAGACCCAGTACTTC.

The table lists this clone with a few counts. The genes are TRBV4-1 and TRBJ2-1; TRBD2 matches at 12 bases. The CDR3 is 16 amino acids. Germline CDR1 and CDR2: MGHRA and YSYEKL. V was pared by 2 bases and J by 7 bases, with 6 bases of the junction left unmatched. CDR3 loop: CASSQSLAGGLNEQFF. CDR3 nucleotides: TGCGCCAGCAGCCAATCCCTAGCGGGAGGGCTTAATGAGCAGTTCTTC.

The J gene is TRBJ1-2, the V gene TRBV30, with a weak D call TRBD1 (5 bases). CDR1 and CDR2 (germline): GTSNPN, SVGIG (reference sequence). The length of the CDR3 is 16 residues. Trimming took off 4 bases at V and 0 bases at J, with 18 bases between the two ends. CDR3 loop: CAWTGGDRGSNYGYTF. DNA for the CDR3: TGTGCCTGGACCGGGGGAGACAGAGGGTCTAACTATGGCTACACCTTC.

The rearrangement uses TRBV9 and TRBJ2-1, with TRBD2 matching 10 bases. From germline, CDR1 is SGDLS and CDR2 YYNGEE. The CDR3 consists of 17 residues. With V trimmed by 3 bases and J by 9 bases, 15 bases remained unmatched. The CDR3 DNA is TGTGCCAGCAGCGCCCCGGGACTAGCGCGAGTGGAGGGTGAGCAGTTCTTC. Translated, it gives CASSAPGLARVEGEQFF. The full variable domain, rest sourced from reference TRBV9 and TRBJ2-1, is DSGVTQTPKHLITATGQRVTLRCSPRSGDLSVYWYQQSLDQGLQFLIQYYNGEERAKGNILERFSAQQFPDLHSELNLSSLELGDSALYFCASSAPGLARVEGEQFFGPGTRLTVL.

V is TRBV9 and J is TRBJ2-5; 10 nucleotides agree with TRBD2. The CDR3 is 15 residues long. Germline lookup yields CDR1 SGDLS and CDR2 YYNGEE. Trimming removed 1 base from V and 9 bases from J; junction bases left unmatched: 9. CDR3 sequence reads: CASSVLPSGGGAQYF. CDR3 nucleotide sequence: TGTGCCAGCAGCGTATTGCCTAGCGGGGGTGGGGCCCAGTACTTC.

V is TRBV3-1 (or the pseudogene TRBV3-2) and J is TRBJ2-7; 8 bases fit TRBD2. The junction had 23 bases not matched to a gene; V was cut back by 6 bases and J by 1 base. The length of the CDR3 is 20 residues. Germline CDR1 is LGHDT and CDR2 is YNNKEL (reference sequence). CDR3 DNA: TGTGCCAGCAGTCTCCGTAGAAGCGGGAGTGTCCCCCCGGGTTCCTACGAGCAGTACTTC. Translation: CASSLRRSGSVPPGSYEQYF.

This rearrangement joins TRBV6-4 to TRBJ1-2; 9 bases are shared with TRBD1. Germline CDR1 is MRHNA and CDR2 is SNTAGT. V lost 4 bases to trimming and J lost 8 bases; unmatched junction nucleotides: 11. The CDR3 length is 15 residues. The CDR3 region has the DNA TGTGCCAGCAGTGCCGAACCCGGGACAGGGCTAGGCTACACCTTC. Protein sequence: CASSAEPGTGLGYTF.

This chain connects TRBV27 to TRBJ2-7, with 9 bases aligning to TRBD1. The CDR3 is 14 amino acids. With 5 bases clipped from V and 4 bases from J, the junction kept 6 bases outside the gene matches. Germline V gene lookup returns CDR1 MNHEY and CDR2 SMNVEV (reference sequence). The CDR3 protein is CASSLTGQGYEQYF. In DNA, the CDR3 is TGTGCCAGCAGTCTCACAGGACAGGGGTACGAGCAGTACTTC.